This T cell receptor beta chain was documented in a study of T cells in Graves' hyperthyroidism and ophthalmopathy. Study-wide background: The authors collected peripheral blood at initial diagnosis, before any treatment.

Germline trimming cut 4 bases from V and 3 bases from J; bases unmatched to any gene: 7. This CDR3 has 15 residues. Germline V gene lookup returns CDR1 SGHRS and CDR2 YFSETQ. There were TCR beta CDR3 regions amplified from RNA transcripts. A set of HTBI primers served as the primers for a first-round RT-PCR of the TCR CDR3. TCRdb used MiXCR to reprocess the multiplex PCR reads, holding one entry per CDR3 protein. The sample includes approximately 600,000 distinct CDR3 sequences, 20% to 25% of them seen just once. In making diagnoses, clinical symptoms, serum thyroxine and TRAb, thyroid ultrasound and orbital computed tomography were all used. About 10 ml fresh peripheral blood yielded the PBMCs. This clonotype was counted many times.

The TCR sequence derives from a man younger than 40 with Graves' ophthalmopathy. Sequencing used blood. V usage is TRBV5-1 and J usage is TRBJ1-2, with 9 bases fitting TRBD1. The chain's CDR3 is CASSPLRQGDYGYTF. DNA for the CDR3: TGCGCCAGCAGCCCCCTCCGACAGGGGGACTATGGCTACACCTTC.